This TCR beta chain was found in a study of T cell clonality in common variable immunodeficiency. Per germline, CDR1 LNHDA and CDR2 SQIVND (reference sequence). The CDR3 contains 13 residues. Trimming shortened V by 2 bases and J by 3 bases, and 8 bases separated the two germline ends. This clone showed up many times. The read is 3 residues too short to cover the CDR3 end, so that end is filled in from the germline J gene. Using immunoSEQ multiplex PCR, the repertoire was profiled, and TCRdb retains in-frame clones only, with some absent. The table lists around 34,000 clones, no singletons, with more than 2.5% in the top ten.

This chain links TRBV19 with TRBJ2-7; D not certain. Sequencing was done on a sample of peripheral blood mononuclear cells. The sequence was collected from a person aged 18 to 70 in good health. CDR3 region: CASSITVYYEQYF. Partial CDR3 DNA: TGTGCCAGTAGTATAACAGTTTACTACGAG.